This T cell receptor beta chain was captured in a study of immune evolution from preneoplasia to lung adenocarcinoma. Deletions cut 5 bases from V and 5 bases from J, with 19 bases between. The CDR3 sequence is 15 residues long. CDR1 is SGHTA and CDR2 is FQGNSA in the germline V gene. Overall study results and limits: KRAS-mutant nodules had the highest T cell clonality.

As for this clone: Its antigen is not known.

Assay: immunoSEQ multiplex PCR; the TCRdb copy retains only in-frame clones and omits some. The table records tens of thousands of clones, just under 75% of them present only once. The sequence was collected from a person between 60 and 69 years old with invasive lung adenocarcinoma. Some clones in this sample may be carry-over from other donors' samples. The specimen was FFPE invasive lung adenocarcinoma tissue. The chain recombines TRBV7-2 with TRBJ2-7; a possible D gene is TRBD2 (5 bases). CDR3 loop: CASSRLVVGMNEQYF. The CDR3 DNA follows: TGTGCCAGCAGCCGATTGGTAGTCGGGATGAACGAGCAGTACTTC.